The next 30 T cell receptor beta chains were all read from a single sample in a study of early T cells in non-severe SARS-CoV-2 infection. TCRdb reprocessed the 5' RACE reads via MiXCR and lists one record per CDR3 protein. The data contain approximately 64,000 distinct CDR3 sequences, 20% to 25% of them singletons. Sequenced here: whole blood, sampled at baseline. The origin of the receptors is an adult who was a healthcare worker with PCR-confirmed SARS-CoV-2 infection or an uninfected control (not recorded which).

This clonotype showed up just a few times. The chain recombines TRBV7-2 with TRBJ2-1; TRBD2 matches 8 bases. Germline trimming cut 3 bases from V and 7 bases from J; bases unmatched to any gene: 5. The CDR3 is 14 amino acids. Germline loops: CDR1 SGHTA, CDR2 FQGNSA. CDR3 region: CASSFSGVRNEQFF. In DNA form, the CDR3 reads TGTGCCAGCAGCTTTAGCGGGGTGAGAAATGAGCAGTTCTTC.

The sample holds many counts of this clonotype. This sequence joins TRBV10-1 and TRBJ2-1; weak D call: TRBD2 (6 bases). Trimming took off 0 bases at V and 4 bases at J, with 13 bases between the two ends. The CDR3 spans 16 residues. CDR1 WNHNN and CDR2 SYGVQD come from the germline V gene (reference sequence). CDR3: CASSESNRGLYNEQFF. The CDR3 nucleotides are TGCGCCAGCAGTGAGTCCAACCGGGGACTTTACAATGAGCAGTTCTTC.

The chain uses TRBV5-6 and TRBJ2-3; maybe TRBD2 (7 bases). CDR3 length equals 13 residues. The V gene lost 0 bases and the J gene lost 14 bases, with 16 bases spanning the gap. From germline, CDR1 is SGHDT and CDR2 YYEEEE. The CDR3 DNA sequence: TGTGCCAGCAGCTTGGGTGTTGCGGGGGCCCGGTATTTT. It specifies CASSLGVAGARYF. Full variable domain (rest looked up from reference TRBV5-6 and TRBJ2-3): DAGVTQSPTHLIKTRGQQVTLRCSPKSGHDTVSWYQQALGQGPQFIFQYYEEEERQRGNFPDRFSGHQFPNYSSELNVNALLLGDSALYLCASSLGVAGARYFGPGTRLTVL.

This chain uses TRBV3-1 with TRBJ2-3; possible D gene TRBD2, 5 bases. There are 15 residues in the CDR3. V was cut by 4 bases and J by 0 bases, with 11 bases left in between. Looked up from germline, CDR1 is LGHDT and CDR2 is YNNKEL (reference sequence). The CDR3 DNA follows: TGTGCCAGCAGCCCGGACTTCACTAGCACAGATACGCAGTATTTT. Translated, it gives CASSPDFTSTDTQYF.

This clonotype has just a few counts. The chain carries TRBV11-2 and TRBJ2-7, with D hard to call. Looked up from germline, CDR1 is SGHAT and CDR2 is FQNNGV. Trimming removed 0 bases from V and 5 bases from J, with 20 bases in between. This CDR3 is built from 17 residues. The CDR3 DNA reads TGTGCCAGCAGCTTAGATCTACAACGGAACCGCCCCCACGAGCAGTACTTC. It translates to CASSLDLQRNRPHEQYF.

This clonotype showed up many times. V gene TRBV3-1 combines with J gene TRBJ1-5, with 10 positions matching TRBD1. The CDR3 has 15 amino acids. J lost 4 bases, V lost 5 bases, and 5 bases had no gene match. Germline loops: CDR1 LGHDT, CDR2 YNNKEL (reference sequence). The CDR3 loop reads CASSTGTGVNQPQHF. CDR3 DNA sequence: TGTGCCAGCAGCACCGGGACAGGGGTAAATCAGCCCCAGCATTTT. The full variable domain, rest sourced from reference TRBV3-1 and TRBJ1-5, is DTAVSQTPKYLVTQMGNDKSIKCEQNLGHDTMYWYKQDSKKFLKIMFSYNNKELIINETVPNRFSPKSPDKAHLNLHINSLELGDSAVYFCASSTGTGVNQPQHFGDGTRLSIL.

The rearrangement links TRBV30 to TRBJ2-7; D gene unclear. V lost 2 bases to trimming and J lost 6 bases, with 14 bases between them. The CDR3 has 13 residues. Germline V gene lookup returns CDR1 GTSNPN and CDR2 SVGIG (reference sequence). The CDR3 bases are TGTGCCTGGAGTCGCTCAGAGGTAGGCGAGCAGTACTTC. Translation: CAWSRSEVGEQYF.

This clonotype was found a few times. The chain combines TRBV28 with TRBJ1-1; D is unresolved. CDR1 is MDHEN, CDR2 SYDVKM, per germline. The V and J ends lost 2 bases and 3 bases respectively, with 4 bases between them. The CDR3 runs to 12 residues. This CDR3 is CASSLSYTEAFF. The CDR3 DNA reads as TGTGCCAGCAGTTTAAGTTACACTGAAGCTTTCTTT.

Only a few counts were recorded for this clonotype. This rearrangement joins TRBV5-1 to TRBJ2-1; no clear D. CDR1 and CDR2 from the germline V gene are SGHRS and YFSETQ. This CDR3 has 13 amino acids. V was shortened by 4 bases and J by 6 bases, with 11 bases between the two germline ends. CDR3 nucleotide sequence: TGCGCCAGCAGCCTTAACCAGGTCAATGAGCAGTTCTTC. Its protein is CASSLNQVNEQFF.

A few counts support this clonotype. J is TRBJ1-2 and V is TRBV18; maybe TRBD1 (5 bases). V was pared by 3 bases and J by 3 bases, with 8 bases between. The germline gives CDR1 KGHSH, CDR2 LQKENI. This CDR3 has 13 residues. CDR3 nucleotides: TGTGCCAGCTCACCGGGGCAGGACTATGGCTACACCTTC. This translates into CASSPGQDYGYTF.

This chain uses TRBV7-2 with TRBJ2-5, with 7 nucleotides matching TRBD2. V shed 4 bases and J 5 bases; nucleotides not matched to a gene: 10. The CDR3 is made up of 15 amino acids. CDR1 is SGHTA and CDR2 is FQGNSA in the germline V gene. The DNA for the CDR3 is TGTGCCAGCAGCTCCAGCGGGGCGTTCCGGGAGACCCAGTACTTC. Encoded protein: CASSSSGAFRETQYF. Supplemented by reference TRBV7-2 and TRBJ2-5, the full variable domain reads GAGVSQSPSNKVTEKGKDVELRCDPISGHTALYWYRQSLGQGLEFLIYFQGNSAPDKSGLPSDRFSAERTGGSVSTLTIQRTQQEDSAVYLCASSSSGAFRETQYFGPGTRLLVL.

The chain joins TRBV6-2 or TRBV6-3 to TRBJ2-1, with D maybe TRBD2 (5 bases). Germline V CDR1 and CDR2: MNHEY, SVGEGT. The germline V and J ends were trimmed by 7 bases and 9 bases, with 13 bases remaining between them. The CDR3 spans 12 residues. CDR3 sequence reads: CASKPGSAEQFF. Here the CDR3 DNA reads TGTGCCAGCAAGCCCGGTAGCGCTGAGCAGTTCTTC.

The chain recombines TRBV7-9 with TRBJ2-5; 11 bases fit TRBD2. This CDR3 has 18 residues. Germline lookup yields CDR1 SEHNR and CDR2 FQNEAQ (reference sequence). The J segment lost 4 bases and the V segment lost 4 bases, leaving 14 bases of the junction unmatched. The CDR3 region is CASSWASGGPSTGETQYF. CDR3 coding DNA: TGTGCCAGCAGCTGGGCTAGCGGGGGGCCCTCAACCGGAGAGACCCAGTACTTC.

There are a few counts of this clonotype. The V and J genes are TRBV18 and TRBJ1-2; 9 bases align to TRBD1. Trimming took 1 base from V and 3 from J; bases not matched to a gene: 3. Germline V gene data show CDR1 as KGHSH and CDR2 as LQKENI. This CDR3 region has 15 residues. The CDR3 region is CASSPQDRGDYGYTF. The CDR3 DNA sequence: TGTGCCAGCTCACCACAGGACAGGGGCGACTATGGCTACACCTTC. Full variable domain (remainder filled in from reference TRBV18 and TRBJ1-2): NAGVMQNPRHLVRRRGQEARLRCSPMKGHSHVYWYRQLPEEGLKFMVYLQKENIIDESGMPKERFSAEFPKEGPSILRIQQVVRGDSAAYFCASSPQDRGDYGYTFGSGTRLTVV.

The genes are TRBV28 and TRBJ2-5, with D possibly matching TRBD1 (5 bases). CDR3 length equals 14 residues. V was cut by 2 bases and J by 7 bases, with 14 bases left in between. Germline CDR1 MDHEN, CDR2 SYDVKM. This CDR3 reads CASSLDQWGWTQYF. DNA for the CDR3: TGTGCCAGCAGTTTAGATCAATGGGGCTGGACCCAGTACTTC.

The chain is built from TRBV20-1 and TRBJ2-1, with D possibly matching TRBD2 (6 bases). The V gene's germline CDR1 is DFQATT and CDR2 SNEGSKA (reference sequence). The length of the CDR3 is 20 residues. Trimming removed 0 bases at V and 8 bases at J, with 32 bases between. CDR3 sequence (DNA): TGCAGTGCTAGAGAGCACACTAGTTGGGTTGGGGGGTCCAGTCAGGATGAGCAGTTCTTC. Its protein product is CSAREHTSWVGGSSQDEQFF.

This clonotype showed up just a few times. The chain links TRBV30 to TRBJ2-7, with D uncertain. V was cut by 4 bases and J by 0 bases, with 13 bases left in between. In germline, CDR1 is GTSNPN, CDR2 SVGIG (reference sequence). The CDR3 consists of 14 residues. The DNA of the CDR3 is TGTGCCTGGAACGAGATACCTTCCTCCTACGAGCAGTACTTC. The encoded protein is CAWNEIPSSYEQYF.

CDR3 residues: CASTTGGRVDYEQYF. Written as DNA, the CDR3 is TGCGCCAGCACGACTGGTGGGAGGGTAGACTACGAGCAGTACTTC. V and J are TRBV5-1 and TRBJ2-7; 7 nucleotides line up with TRBD2. Per germline, CDR1 SGHRS and CDR2 YFSETQ. This CDR3 comprises 15 residues. Trimming at V came to 6 bases and at J to 3 bases, leaving 12 bases not matched to a gene.

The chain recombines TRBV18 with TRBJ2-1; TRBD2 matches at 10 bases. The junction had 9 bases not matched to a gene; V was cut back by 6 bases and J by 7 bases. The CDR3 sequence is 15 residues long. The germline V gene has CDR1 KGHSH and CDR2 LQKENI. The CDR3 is CASSQAGGPGNEQFF. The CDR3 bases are TGTGCCAGCTCTCAAGCGGGGGGGCCGGGAAATGAGCAGTTCTTC.

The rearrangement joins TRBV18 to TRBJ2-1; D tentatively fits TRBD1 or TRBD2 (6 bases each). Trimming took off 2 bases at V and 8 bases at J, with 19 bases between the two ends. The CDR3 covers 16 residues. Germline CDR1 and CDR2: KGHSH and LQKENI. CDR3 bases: TGTGCCAGCTCACCATATAACGGGGGCCGAGGGGATGAGCAGTTCTTC. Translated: CASSPYNGGRGDEQFF.

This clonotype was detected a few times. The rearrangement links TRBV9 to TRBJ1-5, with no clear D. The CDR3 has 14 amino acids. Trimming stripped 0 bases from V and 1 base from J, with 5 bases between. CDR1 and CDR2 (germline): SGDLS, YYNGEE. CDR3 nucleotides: TGTGCCAGCAGCGTAGACGGCAGCAATCAGCCCCAGCATTTT. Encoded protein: CASSVDGSNQPQHF.

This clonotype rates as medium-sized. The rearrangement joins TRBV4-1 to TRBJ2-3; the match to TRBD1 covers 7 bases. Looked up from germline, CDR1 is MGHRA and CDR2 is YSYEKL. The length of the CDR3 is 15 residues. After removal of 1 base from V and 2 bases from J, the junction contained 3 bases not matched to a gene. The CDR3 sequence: CASSQGGQATDTQYF. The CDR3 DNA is TGCGCCAGCAGCCAAGGTGGACAGGCCACAGATACGCAGTATTTT.

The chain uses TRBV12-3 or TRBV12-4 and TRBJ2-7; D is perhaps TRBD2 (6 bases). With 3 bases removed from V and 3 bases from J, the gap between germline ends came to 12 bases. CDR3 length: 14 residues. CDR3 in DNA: TGTGCCAGCAGTTTCGGGCGGGGTCGCTACGAGCAGTACTTC. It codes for CASSFGRGRYEQYF.

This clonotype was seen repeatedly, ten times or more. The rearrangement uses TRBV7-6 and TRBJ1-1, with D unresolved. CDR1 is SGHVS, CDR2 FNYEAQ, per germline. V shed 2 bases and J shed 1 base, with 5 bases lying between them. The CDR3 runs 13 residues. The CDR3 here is CASSLTTNTEAFF. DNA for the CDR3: TGTGCCAGCAGCTTAACCACGAACACTGAAGCTTTCTTT.

The CDR3 reads CASSHRTSGDEQFF. For the CDR3, the DNA is TGTGCCAGCAGCCACCGGACTAGCGGGGATGAGCAGTTCTTC. The J gene is TRBJ2-1, the V gene TRBV3-1, with TRBD2 identical over 12 bases. The V gene's germline CDR1 is LGHDT and CDR2 YNNKEL (reference sequence). This CDR3 is 14 amino acids long. V was clipped by 3 bases and J by 8 bases; unmatched bases: 2.

CDR3 nucleotides: TGTGCCAGCAGGCTACCGGGCTCCGGAGGCAATTCACCCCTCCACTTT. Residues: CASRLPGSGGNSPLHF. The rearrangement uses TRBV12-3 or TRBV12-4 and TRBJ1-6; D is undetermined. There are 16 residues in the CDR3. V was pared by 6 bases and J by 7 bases, with 19 bases between.

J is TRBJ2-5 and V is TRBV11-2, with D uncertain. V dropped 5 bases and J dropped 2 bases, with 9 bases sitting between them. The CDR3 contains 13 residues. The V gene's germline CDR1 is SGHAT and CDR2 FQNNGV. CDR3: CASSPTIQETQYF. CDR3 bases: TGTGCCAGCAGCCCGACCATTCAAGAGACCCAGTACTTC. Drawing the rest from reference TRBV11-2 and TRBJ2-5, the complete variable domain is EAGVAQSPRYKIIEKRQSVAFWCNPISGHATLYWYQQILGQGPKLLIQFQNNGVVDDSQLPKDRFSAERLKGVDSTLKIQPAKLEDSAVYLCASSPTIQETQYFGPGTRLLVL.

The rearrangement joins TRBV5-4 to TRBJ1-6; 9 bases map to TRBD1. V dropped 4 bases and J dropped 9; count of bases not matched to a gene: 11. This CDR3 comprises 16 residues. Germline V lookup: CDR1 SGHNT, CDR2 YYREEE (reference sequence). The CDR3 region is CASSVSGTGLGSPLHF. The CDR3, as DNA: TGTGCCAGCAGCGTATCCGGGACAGGGTTGGGTTCACCCCTCCACTTT.

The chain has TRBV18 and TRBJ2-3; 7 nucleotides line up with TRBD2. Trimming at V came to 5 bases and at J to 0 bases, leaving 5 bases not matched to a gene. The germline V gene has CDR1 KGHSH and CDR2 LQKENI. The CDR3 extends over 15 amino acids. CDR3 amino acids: CASSTQAGSTDTQYF. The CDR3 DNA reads TGTGCCAGCTCAACCCAAGCGGGGAGCACAGATACGCAGTATTTT.

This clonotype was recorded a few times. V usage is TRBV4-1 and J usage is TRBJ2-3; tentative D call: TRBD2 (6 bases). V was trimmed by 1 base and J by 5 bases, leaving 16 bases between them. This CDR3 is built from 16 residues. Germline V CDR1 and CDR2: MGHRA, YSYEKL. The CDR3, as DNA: TGCGCCAGCAGCCAAGCAGTAGGACTACCGGGAGATACGCAGTATTTT. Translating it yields CASSQAVGLPGDTQYF.